This T cell receptor (beta chain) stems from a study of blood T cell repertoires in COVID-19 (TCRdb year 2020). Study-level background: Samples covering the acute and convalescent phases of COVID-19 were provided by collaborators in the United States, Italy and Spain. The material from the prospective study consisted of cDNA or gDNA derived from T cells, B-cell-depleted T cells, or PBMCs. Subjects who had been exposed to COVID-19, were actively infected with it, or had recovered from it provided the deeply sampled blood TCRbeta repertoires that made up the dataset. A freely available public database, intended as a resource for researchers studying the immune response to SARS-CoV-2, is where the repertoires were released. Samples came from the ongoing ImmuneRACE study (first 160 participants) plus 1,254 subjects from 6 global collaborators. Nearly every sample came with metadata listing a de-identified subject ID, COVID-19 status, age in years and sex. Where available, HLA class I and class II types were obtained from metadata supplied by the sample provider rather than from assay-based typing. The research as a whole found: The quantity of clinical and demographic metadata differed by source and by participant and was supplied without curation.

Each collaborating institution followed its own protocols to collect whole blood in K2EDTA tubes. Collaborator samples were shipped for TCRbeta analysis as frozen whole blood, isolated PBMCs, or DNA extracted from either sample type. The immunoSEQ Assay, a bias-controlled multiplex PCR, was used to amplify TCRbeta CDR3 regions from genomic DNA. The study's own analysis went as follows. The number of nucleated cells in each sample was estimated from the amplification of reference gene primers within the assay. To quantify the absolute abundance of each unique TCRbeta CDR3 rearrangement, sequence reads were collapsed and filtered. For each sample, productive Simpson clonality was calculated as the square root of Simpson's diversity index across productive rearrangements. Not all clones reach the TCRdb copy of this immuneACCESS table, which keeps in-frame sequences only. Checked studies attribute under half of the gap to unresolved V genes and leave the rest unexplained. That table gives V, J and clone size, and the DNA gave D and trimming. This sample holds more than 150,000 clones; about 90% were observed only once. The top ten hold around 20% of the sample.

With respect to this clone: Its antigen is currently not known. The input lacks base qualities; no much larger clone sits a single base away.

Sequencing was carried out using peripheral blood. The sequence derives from a man between 70 and 80 years old with active or convalescent COVID-19.

The CDR3 region: CAISESGRGGTEAFF. The DNA sequence is TGTGCCATCAGTGAGTCGGGCAGGGGAGGGACTGAAGCTTTCTTT. This receptor chain uses TRBV10-3 and TRBJ1-1; tentative D gene TRBD1, with 6 bases matching. CDR1 and CDR2, per the germline V gene, are ENHRY and SYGVKD. Trimming takes 0 bases from V and 5 bases from J, and the germline ends sit 13 bases apart. The cysteine opens and the phenylalanine closes a CDR3 of 15 amino acids. Just CDR3 DNA is preserved here, 45 bases in frame from base 1.